The next 14 T cell receptor beta chains were all read from a single sample in a study of T cells in Graves' hyperthyroidism and ophthalmopathy. Amplified regions were TCR beta CDR3 sequences from RNA transcripts. Researchers ran a first-round RT-PCR on the TCR CDR3 using the HTBI primer set. One entry per CDR3 protein results from TCRdb running MiXCR on the multiplex PCR reads. The sample contains around 690,000 distinct CDR3 sequences, around 21% of which appear only once. Sequencing was carried out using blood. These receptors all stem from a man younger than 40 with Graves' ophthalmopathy.

This clonotype has ten or more counts. The V gene is TRBV7-2, the J gene TRBJ1-1; 9 bases map to TRBD1. The CDR3 extends over 17 amino acids. The trim removed 3 bases at V and 1 base at J, leaving 9 bases unmatched. Germline V gene sequence: CDR1 SGHTA, CDR2 FQGNSA. The CDR3 nucleotides are TGTGCCAGCAGCTTTTCGGACCCGGGACAGGGGAACACTGAAGCTTTCTTT. It encodes CASSFSDPGQGNTEAFF.

This clonotype was seen a few times. The genes are TRBV10-3 and TRBJ1-1; D is unresolved. This CDR3 is 13 amino acids long. Trimming cost V 7 bases and J 1 base, with 10 bases left between them. Germline V gene data show CDR1 as ENHRY and CDR2 as SYGVKD. CDR3 DNA sequence: TGTGCCATCAAGACGGAAAGGAACACTGAAGCTTTCTTT. Protein: CAIKTERNTEAFF.

This clonotype was recorded many times. V gene TRBV28 combines with J gene TRBJ2-7; 9 nucleotides line up with TRBD1. The germline V gene has CDR1 MDHEN and CDR2 SYDVKM. V dropped 6 bases and J dropped 3; count of bases not matched to a gene: 12. The CDR3 consists of 16 residues. For the CDR3, the DNA is TGTGCCAGCAGCACCGCCGGGACAGGGATTCTCTACGAGCAGTACTTC. Translated: CASSTAGTGILYEQYF.

The chain combines TRBV10-1 with TRBJ2-3, with 10 bases fitting TRBD2. Germline V lookup: CDR1 WNHNN, CDR2 SYGVQD (reference sequence). The CDR3 extends over 16 amino acids. V shed 3 bases, J shed 4 bases, and the junction held 7 bases outside the gene matches. The CDR3 protein is CASSDPGLASPDTQYF. The CDR3 DNA reads as TGCGCCAGCAGTGATCCGGGACTAGCGAGCCCAGATACGCAGTATTTT.

The rearrangement uses TRBV29-1 and TRBJ2-1, with D perhaps assigned TRBD1 or TRBD2 (5 bases each). Germline assignment: CDR1 SQVTM and CDR2 ANQGSEA. V dropped 6 bases and J dropped 0 bases, with 12 bases sitting between them. The CDR3 length is 14 residues. The CDR3 nucleotides read TGCAGCGTCGTCGGGACGAGCTCCTACAATGAGCAGTTCTTC. This sequence encodes CSVVGTSSYNEQFF.

This clonotype showed up many times. The chain links TRBV28 to TRBJ1-1; D may be TRBD1 (6 bases). The CDR3 has 15 residues. V lost 6 bases, J lost 3 bases, and 17 bases lay in between. Per germline, CDR1 MDHEN and CDR2 SYDVKM. The CDR3 sequence is CASRGLGGADTEAFF. The CDR3 DNA sequence: TGTGCCAGCAGGGGGCTGGGGGGCGCGGACACTGAAGCTTTCTTT.

This clonotype showed up just a few times. This rearrangement joins TRBV2 to TRBJ2-5; D gene unclear. The CDR3 covers 10 residues. Germline V gene data show CDR1 as SNHLY and CDR2 as FYNNEI. The V gene lost 7 bases and the J gene lost 3 bases, with 3 bases spanning the gap. CDR3 in DNA: TGTGCCAGCAATAAAGAGACCCAGTACTTC. Amino acid sequence: CASNKETQYF. Complete variable domain (other parts from reference TRBV2 and TRBJ2-5): EPEVTQTPSHQVTQMGQEVILRCVPISNHLYFYWYRQILGQKVEFLVSFYNNEISEKSEIFDDQFSVERPDGSNFTLKIRSTKLEDSAMYFCASNKETQYFGPGTRLLVL.

V gene TRBV28 combines with J gene TRBJ1-4; D not resolved. From germline, CDR1 is MDHEN and CDR2 SYDVKM. This CDR3 has 13 amino acids. The germline V and J ends were trimmed by 6 bases and 5 bases, with 10 bases remaining between them. CDR3 protein: CASRQRLNEKLFF. CDR3 DNA: TGTGCCAGCAGACAGAGGTTGAATGAAAAACTGTTTTTT.

This clonotype was recorded many times. The chain joins TRBV11-2 to TRBJ1-1; D is uncertain. There are 13 residues in the CDR3. Between the trimmed V and J ends, which lost 1 base and 6 bases, there was a span of 9 bases. Germline V lookup: CDR1 SGHAT, CDR2 FQNNGV. The CDR3 loop is CASSLGTYAEAFF. CDR3 nucleotides: TGTGCCAGCAGCTTAGGTACGTACGCTGAAGCTTTCTTT.

The chain is built from TRBV18 and TRBJ1-5; D call uncertain. V was clipped by 0 bases and J by 0 bases, with 6 bases between them. The CDR3 loop spans 15 amino acids. The germline V gene encodes CDR1 KGHSH and CDR2 LQKENI. CDR3 in amino acids: CASSPPPDSNQPQHF. CDR3 coding DNA: TGTGCCAGCTCACCACCGCCTGATAGCAATCAGCCCCAGCATTTT.

Remarks on this clonotype: One end of the junction does not line up with germline, which may come from a read error. The chain links TRBV2 to TRBJ1-3, with 8 bases fitting TRBD1. Germline CDR1 is SNHLY and CDR2 is FYNNEI. This CDR3 spans 16 amino acids. The CDR3 nucleotides read TGTGCCAGCAGTGCAGACAGGGGACTGTTGGGAACCACCATATATTTT. The encoded protein is CASSADRGLLGTTIYF.

The chain couples TRBV13 to TRBJ2-3; 11 bases agree with TRBD2. CDR1 is PRHDT, CDR2 FYEKMQ, per germline (reference sequence). CDR3 length: 17 amino acids. The junction had 9 bases not matched to a gene; V was cut back by 5 bases and J by 2 bases. The CDR3 bases are TGTGCCAGCAGCCCGGCGGGGACTAGCGGTTCCACAGATACGCAGTATTTT. Protein product: CASSPAGTSGSTDTQYF.

In its sample, this clonotype was seen many times. The J gene is TRBJ1-6, the V gene TRBV20-1, with 8 bases aligning to TRBD1. Germline V CDR1 and CDR2: DFQATT, SNEGSKA (reference sequence). V lost 3 bases to trimming and J lost 7 bases; unmatched junction nucleotides: 2. The length of the CDR3 is 13 residues. The CDR3 protein is CSASQGANSPLHF. In nucleotides, the CDR3 is TGCAGTGCTAGTCAGGGGGCCAATTCACCCCTCCACTTT.

This clonotype was counted only a few times. The junction and the germline gene differ at one end; a read error may be behind it. The chain carries TRBV12-3 or TRBV12-4 and TRBJ1-1; D not resolved. This CDR3 has 14 amino acids. CDR3 in amino acids: CASSLLQPNTEAFF. CDR3 DNA sequence: TGCGCCAGCAGTTTATTACAGCCAAACACTGAAGCTTTCTTT.